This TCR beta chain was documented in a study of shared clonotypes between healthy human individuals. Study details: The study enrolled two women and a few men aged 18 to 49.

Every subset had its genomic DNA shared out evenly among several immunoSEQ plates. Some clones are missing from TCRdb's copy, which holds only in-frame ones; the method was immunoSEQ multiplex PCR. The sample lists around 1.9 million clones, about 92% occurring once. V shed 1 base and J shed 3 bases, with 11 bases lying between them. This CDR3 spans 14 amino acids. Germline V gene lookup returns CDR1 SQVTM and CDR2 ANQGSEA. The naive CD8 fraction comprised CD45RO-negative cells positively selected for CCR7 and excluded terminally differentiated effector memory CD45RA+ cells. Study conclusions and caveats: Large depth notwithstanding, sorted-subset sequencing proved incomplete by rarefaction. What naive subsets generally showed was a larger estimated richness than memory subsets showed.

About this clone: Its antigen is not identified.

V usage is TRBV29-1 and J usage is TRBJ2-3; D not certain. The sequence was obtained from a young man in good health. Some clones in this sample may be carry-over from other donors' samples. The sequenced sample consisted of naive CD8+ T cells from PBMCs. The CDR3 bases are TGCAGCGTTGAAGTCCTAGGGCCAACAGATACGCAGTATTTT. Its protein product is CSVEVLGPTDTQYF.